Sequencing of this T cell receptor (beta chain) was carried out in a study of early T cells in non-severe SARS-CoV-2 infection. There are many counts of this clonotype. TCRdb re-derived calls from the 5' RACE reads in MiXCR, one entry per CDR3 protein. In the table there are 28,000 or so distinct CDR3 sequences, 3.9% of which are singletons. Material: whole blood. The TCR sequence derives from an adult who was a healthcare worker with PCR-confirmed SARS-CoV-2 infection or an uninfected control (not recorded which).

DNA of the CDR3: TGTGCCAGCAGCTTCCGTCGGGCATTGACGACCGGGGAGCTGTTTTTT. Amino acids: CASSFRRALTTGELFF. The V call is TRBV11-2, the J call TRBJ2-2; no clear D. The V and J ends lost 3 bases and 5 bases respectively, with 16 bases between them. Germline V gives CDR1 SGHAT, CDR2 FQNNGV. The CDR3 spans 16 residues.